These 16 T cell receptor beta chains share one sample of origin, sequenced in a study of OX40 agonist ivuxolimab in advanced cancers. Libraries were built with the immunoSEQ multiplex PCR assay. TCRdb limited this immuneACCESS table to in-frame rearrangements with V and J called. A share of clones is missing; checked studies link under half to unresolved V genes, and the rest is unexplained. This sample is represented by around 40,000 clones; approximately 90% of them were singletons. Of the sample, under 15% is held by the ten largest clones. The input for sequencing was CD4+ or CD8+ T cells sorted from blood, taken in a trial of the OX40 agonist ivuxolimab. Receptor source: an adult with an advanced solid tumor such as melanoma, head and neck, liver or kidney cancer.

This clone has just one count. The V call is TRBV19, the J call TRBJ2-7; D is uncertain. Germline V lookup: CDR1 LNHDA, CDR2 SQIVND (reference sequence). V was cut by 2 bases and J by 0 bases, with 5 bases left in between. This CDR3 is built from 13 residues. CDR3 coding DNA: TGTGCCAGTAGTATAAGTGGCTCCTACGAGCAGTACTTC. Translated, it gives CASSISGSYEQYF.

The V gene is TRBV29-1, the J gene TRBJ1-1; D is perhaps TRBD1 (6 bases). CDR3 length: 14 residues. Germline V lookup: CDR1 SQVTM, CDR2 ANQGSEA. With 4 bases removed from V and 5 bases from J, the gap between germline ends came to 17 bases. CDR3 coding DNA: TGCAGCGTTGTTATTGGGGGCGCATGGACTGAAGCTTTCTTT. It encodes CSVVIGGAWTEAFF. The full variable domain, with the rest looked up from reference TRBV29-1 and TRBJ1-1, is SAVISQKPSRDICQRGTSLTIQCQVDSQVTMMFWYRQQPGQSLTLIATANQGSEATYESGFVIDKFPISRPNLTFSTLTVSNMSPEDSSIYLCSVVIGGAWTEAFFGQGTRLTVV.

This sequence joins TRBV6-6 and TRBJ1-2; no definite D call. Deletions cut 7 bases from V and 0 bases from J, with 9 bases between. Germline lookup yields CDR1 MNHNY and CDR2 SVGAGI (reference sequence). The CDR3 length is 13 residues. CDR3 region: CASKLNANYGYTF. CDR3 in DNA: TGTGCCAGCAAATTGAATGCTAACTATGGCTACACCTTC.

This rearrangement joins TRBV27 to TRBJ2-1; 7 bases fit TRBD2. Per germline, CDR1 MNHEY and CDR2 SMNVEV (reference sequence). CDR3 length equals 15 residues. The J segment lost 0 bases and the V segment lost 6 bases, leaving 5 bases of the junction unmatched. The CDR3 loop reads CASRSGGSSYNEQFF. The CDR3 region has the DNA TGTGCCAGCAGATCCGGGGGGTCCTCCTACAATGAGCAGTTCTTC.

The chain recombines TRBV5-1 with TRBJ1-5; D gene ambiguous. Trimming pared 1 base from V and 0 bases from J, leaving 8 bases between. In germline, CDR1 is SGHRS, CDR2 YFSETQ. The length of the CDR3 is 15 residues. CDR3 in DNA: TGCGCCAGCAGCTTGACTCCTTTTAGCAATCAGCCCCAGCATTTT. Its translation is CASSLTPFSNQPQHF.

The chain carries TRBV30 and TRBJ1-2, with TRBD1 as a possible D gene (6 bases). This CDR3 has 14 residues. Per the germline V gene, CDR1 is GTSNPN and CDR2 is SVGIG (reference sequence). Trimming shortened V by 3 bases and J by 1 base, and 12 bases separated the two germline ends. The CDR3 loop reads CAWRRTGNNYGYTF. The CDR3 DNA sequence: TGTGCCTGGAGAAGAACAGGGAATAACTATGGCTACACCTTC.

This sequence joins TRBV7-2 and TRBJ1-1; D is undetermined. The germline V gene encodes CDR1 SGHTA and CDR2 FQGNSA. This CDR3 has 14 amino acids. With 5 bases removed from V and 4 bases from J, the gap between germline ends came to 14 bases. CDR3 loop: CASSHGRSSTEAFF. The CDR3 region has the DNA TGTGCCAGCAGCCATGGACGTTCTAGCACTGAAGCTTTCTTT.

The DNA for the CDR3 is TGTGCCAGCAGCCCCGGGCTGCTCGGTACGCAGTATTTT. The encoded protein is CASSPGLLGTQYF. This chain uses TRBV11-1 with TRBJ2-3; no clear D. V lost 5 bases and J lost 8, with 14 bases in between. The CDR3 length is 13 residues. The germline V gene has CDR1 SGHAT and CDR2 FQDESV (reference sequence).

The chain carries TRBV6-6 and TRBJ2-7; 7 bases line up with TRBD2. Per the germline V gene, CDR1 is MNHNY and CDR2 is SVGAGI (reference sequence). V shed 7 bases and J 6 bases; nucleotides not matched to a gene: 9. This CDR3 is built from 13 residues. CDR3 bases: TGTGCCAGCACCCAGGGACTAACGGGCGAGCAGTACTTC. Amino acid sequence: CASTQGLTGEQYF.

This chain uses TRBV6-4 with TRBJ2-1; 9 positions agree with TRBD2. V dropped 4 bases and J dropped 2; count of bases not matched to a gene: 6. Germline lookup yields CDR1 MRHNA and CDR2 SNTAGT. The CDR3 is 16 residues long. The CDR3 DNA reads TGTGCCAGCAGTGCGGCTAGCGGGATCCCCTACAATGAGCAGTTCTTC. It is translated as CASSAASGIPYNEQFF.

The chain links TRBV6-5 to TRBJ2-7, with 7 bases fitting TRBD1. Losses at the gene ends were 6 bases for V and 2 bases for J; bases not matched to a gene: 7. Germline V gene data show CDR1 as MNHEY and CDR2 as SVGAGI. CDR3 length: 14 amino acids. The CDR3, as DNA: TGTGCCAGCAGATTAGACAGGGCCGCCTACGAGCAGTACTTC. This gives the protein CASRLDRAAYEQYF.

The rearrangement joins TRBV5-6 to TRBJ1-1; D gene unclear. Trimming took off 4 bases at V and 1 base at J, with 11 bases between the two ends. Germline CDR1 SGHDT, CDR2 YYEEEE. The CDR3 is made up of 14 amino acids. For the CDR3, the DNA is TGTGCCAGCAGCCTGACCCTCTGGAACACTGAAGCTTTCTTT. Protein sequence: CASSLTLWNTEAFF.

The chain combines TRBV18 with TRBJ2-7, with D uncertain. Germline CDR1 is KGHSH and CDR2 is LQKENI. Deletions cut 3 bases from V and 1 base from J, with 7 bases between. The CDR3 has 13 residues. The CDR3 loop is CASSPPTSYEQYF. DNA of the CDR3: TGTGCCAGCTCACCCCCGACTTCCTACGAGCAGTACTTC.

The chain has TRBV6-4 and TRBJ2-3, with 11 bases identical to TRBD2. Trimming at V came to 6 bases and at J to 0 bases, leaving 5 bases not matched to a gene. The CDR3 length is 16 residues. Germline V gene sequence: CDR1 MRHNA, CDR2 SNTAGT. This CDR3 reads CASSARTSGSTDTQYF. In DNA, the CDR3 is TGTGCCAGCAGCGCCAGGACTAGCGGGAGCACAGATACGCAGTATTTT.

The J gene is TRBJ1-6, the V gene TRBV5-4; TRBD1 might be the D (5 bases). This CDR3 contains 14 residues. Per germline, CDR1 SGHNT and CDR2 YYREEE (reference sequence). V lost 5 bases and J 8 bases, leaving 14 bases between the germline ends. The CDR3 spells CASSPGRRDSPLHF. The CDR3 region has the DNA TGTGCCAGCAGTCCGGGACGAAGGGATTCACCCCTCCACTTT.

V gene TRBV19 combines with J gene TRBJ1-1, with D possibly being TRBD1 (5 bases). The CDR3 is 15 amino acids. The germline V gene has CDR1 LNHDA and CDR2 SQIVND (reference sequence). The V gene lost 8 bases and the J gene lost 1 base, with 17 bases spanning the gap. CDR3 protein: CASWQGGERNTEAFF. In DNA, the CDR3 is TGTGCCAGTTGGCAGGGAGGAGAGAGGAACACTGAAGCTTTCTTT. The whole variable domain, remainder taken from reference TRBV19 and TRBJ1-1, is DGGITQSPKYLFRKEGQNVTLSCEQNLNHDAMYWYRQDPGQGLRLIYYSQIVNDFQKGDIAEGYSVSREKKESFPLTVTSAQKNPTAFYLCASWQGGERNTEAFFGQGTRLTVV.